This TCR beta chain was recorded in a study of T cell changes during pregnancy in multiple sclerosis. Profiling relied on immunoSEQ multiplex PCR, and the TCRdb table lists in-frame clones only, not all of them. The sample includes tens of thousands of clones, about 92% of them seen just once. This CDR3 has 15 residues. Germline V gives CDR1 MNHNS, CDR2 SASEGT. Trimming stripped 6 bases from V and 0 bases from J, with 12 bases between. This chain connects TRBV6-1 to TRBJ2-1; D gene ambiguous. The TCR was taken from a female donor with multiple sclerosis, enrolled in a pregnancy study. Source: CD4+ T cells from peripheral blood mononuclear cells, taken before pregnancy. This CDR3 reads CASSVDFRSYNEQFF. CDR3 DNA sequence: TGTGCCAGCAGCGTAGACTTCCGCTCCTACAATGAGCAGTTCTTC.